This TCR beta chain was observed in a study of regulatory T cells in long-lasting Graves disease. Construction of TCR beta libraries relied on iRepertoire HTBI primers and on Arm-PCR targeting CDR3 regions. In the authors' workflow: Among the samples, 60 to 75 TRBV and more than twelve TRBJ segments were identified. TCRdb analysed the multiplex PCR reads with MiXCR anew, one entry per CDR3 protein. Here the V and J calls rest on TCRdb's processing, not on the authors' analysis. This table has 500,000 to 700,000 distinct CDR3 sequences, about 30% appearing once. On this clonotype: Its antigen is still unknown.

This CDR3 has 15 amino acids. The junction had 4 bases not matched to a gene; V was cut back by 3 bases and J by 2 bases. Germline V CDR1 and CDR2: DFQATT, SNEGSKA (reference sequence). The time point was: persistent/refractory GD, antithyroid drugs over 5 years with positive TRAb. The authors made the TCR library using RNA they extracted from PBMCs. EDTA tubes received nine milliliters of collected peripheral blood. Overall study results and limits: Persistent disease was characterized by preferential usage of TRBV28, TRBJ1-2 and TRBJ2-5. Persistent Graves' patients possessed reduced TCR diversity relative to recently diagnosed ones.

The sequencing used peripheral blood mononuclear cells (PBMCs), collected when the disease was refractory, from a patient treated with antithyroid drugs. The V and J genes are TRBV20-1 and TRBJ2-1, with TRBD2 identical over 10 bases. This sequence was found in a female donor with Graves disease. This CDR3 is CSASSGTSAYNEQFF. The CDR3 nucleotides read TGCAGTGCTAGTTCCGGGACTAGCGCCTACAATGAGCAGTTCTTC.